The 6 T cell receptor beta chains reported below all come from one sample, sequenced in a study of cytomegalovirus exposure and HLA in healthy donors. Primers for the PCR totalled 60 Vbeta and 13 Jbeta. TCRdb's copy holds only in-frame clones and misses some; the assay was immunoSEQ multiplex PCR. Here the sample spans 180,000 or so clones, less than 80% being singletons. The sequencing sample was made of PBMCs. These receptors came from a female donor in good health and CMV-seronegative.

V and J are TRBV7-9 and TRBJ2-7; TRBD1 matches at 7 bases. Germline assignment: CDR1 SEHNR and CDR2 FQNEAQ (reference sequence). The ends lost 5 bases at V and 4 bases at J; junction bases unmatched: 8. CDR3 length: 14 residues. The CDR3 here is CASSQGTAFYEQYF. The DNA for the CDR3 is TGTGCCAGCAGCCAGGGGACAGCCTTTTACGAGCAGTACTTC.

The V gene is TRBV2, the J gene TRBJ1-3; D is perhaps TRBD1 (5 bases). V was pared by 8 bases and J by 3 bases, with 8 bases between. Looked up from germline, CDR1 is SNHLY and CDR2 is FYNNEI. The CDR3 is 12 residues long. CDR3: CASRRDGNTIYF. CDR3 in DNA: TGTGCCAGCCGCAGGGATGGAAACACCATATATTTT.

This clone was picked up a small number of times. The rearrangement joins TRBV4-2 to TRBJ1-3, with D possibly matching TRBD1 (5 bases). The germline gives CDR1 LGHNA, CDR2 YNFKEQ. V lost 1 base and J lost 2, with 9 bases in between. The CDR3 has 15 amino acids. CDR3 nucleotides: TGTGCCAGCAGCCAAGGCGGGGGGGCTGGAAACACCATATATTTT. This translates into CASSQGGGAGNTIYF.

This clone was recorded once. The rearrangement links TRBV28 to TRBJ2-5; TRBD1 matches 7 bases. The J call could be wrong; TRBJ2-7 is a better fit for the DNA end. This CDR3 spans 13 amino acids. CDR1 and CDR2 (germline): MDHEN, SYDVKM. The CDR3 region is CASRGTVTYEQYF. As DNA, the CDR3 is TGTGCCAGCAGGGGGACAGTCACCTACGAGCAGTACTTC.

CDR3 DNA sequence: TGTGCCAGCAGCTTAGTGGGTCTGCAGGGTGGGGTCACACACAATGAGCAGTTCTTC. It codes for CASSLVGLQGGVTHNEQFF. V usage is TRBV7-2 and J usage is TRBJ2-1; the D gene is possibly TRBD1 (5 bases). Germline V lookup: CDR1 SGHTA, CDR2 FQGNSA. The CDR3 totals 19 residues. V lost 1 base to trimming and J lost 5 bases, with 24 bases between them.

CDR3 protein: CASSPGLQETQYF. The CDR3 DNA sequence: TGTGCCAGCAGCCCGGGGTTGCAAGAGACCCAGTACTTC. The rearrangement uses TRBV6-5 and TRBJ2-5, with a weak D call TRBD2 (5 bases). V lost 6 bases and J lost 2, with 10 bases in between. The germline V gene encodes CDR1 MNHEY and CDR2 SVGAGI. The CDR3 has 13 amino acids.